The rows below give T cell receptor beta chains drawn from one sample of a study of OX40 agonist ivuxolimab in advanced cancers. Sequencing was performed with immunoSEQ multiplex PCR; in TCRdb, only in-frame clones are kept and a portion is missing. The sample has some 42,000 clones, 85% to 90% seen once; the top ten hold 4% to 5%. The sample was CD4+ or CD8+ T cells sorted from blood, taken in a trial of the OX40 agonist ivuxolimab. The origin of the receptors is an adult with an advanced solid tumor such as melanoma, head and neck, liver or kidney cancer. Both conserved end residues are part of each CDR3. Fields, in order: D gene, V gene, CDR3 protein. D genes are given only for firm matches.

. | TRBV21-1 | CASSKLPHRVSEETQYF
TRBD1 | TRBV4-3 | CASSRNRDRGSDTQYF
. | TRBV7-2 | CATSGVASAGELFF
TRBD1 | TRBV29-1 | CSAWDRGRGGVSYEQYF
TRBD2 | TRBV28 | CASLAGGPYNEQFF
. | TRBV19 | CASSTPGSGLSYNEQFF
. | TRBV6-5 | CASSPGAYQETQYF
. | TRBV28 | CASSQQLETEAFF
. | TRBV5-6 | CASSLIQGQFF
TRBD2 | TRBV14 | CASSRGGATGELFF
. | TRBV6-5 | CASSTTGNYEQYF
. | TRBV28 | CASSSPITSSVNEQYF
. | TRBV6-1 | CASSEGRQGWNIQYF
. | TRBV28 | CASNLSGVGDNQPQHF
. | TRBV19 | CASSLGIAGELFF
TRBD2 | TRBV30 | CAWSVPSGVTDTQYF
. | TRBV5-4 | CASSPGRGSSYNEQFF
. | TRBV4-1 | CASSSSLMNTEAFF
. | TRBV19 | CAIPDGGQPQHF
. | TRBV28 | CASSLTGAREGTEAFF
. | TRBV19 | CASSISFVGEQYF
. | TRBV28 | CASSLGGSLSYEQYF
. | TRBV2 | CASSQGSAYEQYF
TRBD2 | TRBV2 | CASSHLTSGAASSEQFF
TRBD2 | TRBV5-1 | CASSPTSDTRNEQFF
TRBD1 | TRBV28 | CASSAGGTQPQHF
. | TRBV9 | CASSVAVGRANVLTF
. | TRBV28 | CASSLSYSVGVGNQPQHF
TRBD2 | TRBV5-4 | CASSSGLAQQETQYF